This T cell receptor (beta chain) came from a study of T-cell reconstitution after alpha-beta-depleted transplantation in children. Study-wide results and caveats: Among T cells one year after transplant, newly produced cells accounted for most counts and diversity. Several hundred graft clones that had expanded were reportedly the source of alpha-beta T cells about two months after transplant.

This clonotype was seen a handful of times. Its antigen is unknown. Unique molecular identifiers were built into the TCRbeta library. TCRdb processed the PCR reads anew with MiXCR; each CDR3 protein has one entry. This sample carries 450,000 to 700,000 distinct CDR3 sequences, 27% of them seen once, and the ten largest clones take under 45%. The sequencing used PBMCs, collected before TCRalphabeta/CD19-depleted stem cell transplant. The clonotype comes from a boy less than two years old with Wiskott-Aldrich syndrome, due to receive a stem cell transplant.

The CDR3 DNA reads TGTGCCAGCAGCTTAGTTGAAGGAAACACTGAAGCTTTCTTT. It encodes CASSLVEGNTEAFF. This chain links TRBV7-2 with TRBJ1-1; D is unresolved. V was shortened by 1 base and J by 2 bases, with 8 bases between the two germline ends. Germline V CDR1 and CDR2: SGHTA, FQGNSA. The CDR3 spans 14 residues.